This paragraph covers one T cell receptor beta chain sequence. The target antigen is unknown. The CDR3 spans 13 residues. The V end lost 6 bases, the J end lost 3 bases, and 11 bases lay between the germline ends. This entry is derived from a study of T cell responses to AZD1222 COVID-19 vaccine. Sequencing used immunoSEQ multiplex PCR; TCRdb keeps in-frame clones, though not all of them. The repertoire holds roughly 110,000 clones, about 85% seen once, with around 4.7% in the top ten. Findings and limits, study-wide: When two AZD1222 doses had been given, Spike-specific TCR breadth and depth rose. Across spike, vaccine-associated CD4 TCRs were found, dominant at 160-218 and 743-854.

Pooled in the analysis were second doses at about 4 or about 12 weeks. The sequenced sample was peripheral blood, obtained 28 days after the second AZD1222 dose. This sequence originates from an adult who received the AZD1222 COVID-19 vaccine. The chain uses TRBV12-3 or TRBV12-4 and TRBJ1-2; no clear D. In DNA, the CDR3 is TGTGCCAGCAGCTTCCCGGAGGACTATGGCTACACCTTC. Residues: CASSFPEDYGYTF.